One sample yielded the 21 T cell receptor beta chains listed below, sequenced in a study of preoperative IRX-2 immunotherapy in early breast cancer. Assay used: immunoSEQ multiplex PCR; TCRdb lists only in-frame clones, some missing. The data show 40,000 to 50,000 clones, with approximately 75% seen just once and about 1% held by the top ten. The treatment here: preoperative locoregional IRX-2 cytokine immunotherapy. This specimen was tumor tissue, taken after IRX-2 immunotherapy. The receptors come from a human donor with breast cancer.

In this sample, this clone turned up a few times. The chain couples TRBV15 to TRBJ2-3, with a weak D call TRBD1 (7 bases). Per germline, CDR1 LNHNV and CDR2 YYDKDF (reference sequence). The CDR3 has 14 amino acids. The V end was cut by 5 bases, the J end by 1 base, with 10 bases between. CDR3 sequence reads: CATSGGTGTDTQYF. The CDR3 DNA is TGTGCCACCAGCGGAGGGACAGGCACAGATACGCAGTATTTT.

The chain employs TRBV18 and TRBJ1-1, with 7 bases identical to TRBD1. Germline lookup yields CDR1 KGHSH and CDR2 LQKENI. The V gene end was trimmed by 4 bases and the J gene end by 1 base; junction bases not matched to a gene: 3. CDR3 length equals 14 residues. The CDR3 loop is CASSLRTGNTEAFF. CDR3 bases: TGTGCCAGCTCACTTCGGACAGGGAACACTGAAGCTTTCTTT. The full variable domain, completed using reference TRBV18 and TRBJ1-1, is NAGVMQNPRHLVRRRGQEARLRCSPMKGHSHVYWYRQLPEEGLKFMVYLQKENIIDESGMPKERFSAEFPKEGPSILRIQQVVRGDSAAYFCASSLRTGNTEAFFGQGTRLTVV.

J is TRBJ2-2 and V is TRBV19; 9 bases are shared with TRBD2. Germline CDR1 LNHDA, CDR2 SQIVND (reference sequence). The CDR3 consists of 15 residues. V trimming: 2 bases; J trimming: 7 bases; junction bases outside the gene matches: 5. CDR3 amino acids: CASSINSGSFGELFF. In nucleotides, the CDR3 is TGTGCCAGTAGTATAAATAGCGGGAGCTTCGGGGAGCTGTTTTTT.

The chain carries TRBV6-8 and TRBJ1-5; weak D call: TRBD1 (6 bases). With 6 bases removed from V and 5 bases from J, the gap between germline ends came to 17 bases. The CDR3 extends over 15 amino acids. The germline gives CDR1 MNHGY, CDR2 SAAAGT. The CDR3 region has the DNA TGTGCCAGCAGGGATGTACAGGGACGAGATCAGCCCCAGCATTTT. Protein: CASRDVQGRDQPQHF.

The CDR3 sequence: CASSLGPSGETQYF. CDR3 in DNA: TGTGCCAGCAGCTTAGGCCCATCGGGAGAGACCCAGTACTTC. The chain couples TRBV7-6 to TRBJ2-5; D unresolved. Germline CDR1 SGHVS, CDR2 FNYEAQ. The V end was cut by 1 base, the J end by 4 bases, with 10 bases between. This CDR3 is built from 14 residues.

The CDR3 here is CASSPGGLDTQYF. The DNA of the CDR3 is TGCGCCAGCAGTCCAGGGGGCTTAGATACGCAGTATTTT. The gene calls are TRBV10-2 and TRBJ2-3; TRBD1 agrees at 8 bases. This CDR3 is built from 13 residues. The V gene end was trimmed by 5 bases and the J gene end by 5 bases; junction bases not matched to a gene: 3. In germline, CDR1 is WSHSY, CDR2 SAAADI.

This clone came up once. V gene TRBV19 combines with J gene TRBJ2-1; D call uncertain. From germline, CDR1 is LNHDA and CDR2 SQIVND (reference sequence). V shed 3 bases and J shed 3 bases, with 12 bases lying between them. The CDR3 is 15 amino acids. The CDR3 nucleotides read TGTGCCAGTAGTATTACTCCCCAAATCTACAATGAGCAGTTCTTC. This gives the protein CASSITPQIYNEQFF.

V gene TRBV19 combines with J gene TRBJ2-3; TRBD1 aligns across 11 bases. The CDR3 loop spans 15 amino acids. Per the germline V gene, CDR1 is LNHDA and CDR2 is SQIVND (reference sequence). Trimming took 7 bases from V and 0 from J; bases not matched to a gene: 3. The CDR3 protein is CASMDRGLSTDTQYF. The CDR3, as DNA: TGTGCCAGTATGGACAGGGGGCTGAGCACAGATACGCAGTATTTT.

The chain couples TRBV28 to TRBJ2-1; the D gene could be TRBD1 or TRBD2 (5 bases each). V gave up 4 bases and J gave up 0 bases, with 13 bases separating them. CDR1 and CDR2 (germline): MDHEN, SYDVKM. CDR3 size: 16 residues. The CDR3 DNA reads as TGTGCCAGCAGTTCGATGGGACCGACCTCCTACAATGAGCAGTTCTTC. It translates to CASSSMGPTSYNEQFF.

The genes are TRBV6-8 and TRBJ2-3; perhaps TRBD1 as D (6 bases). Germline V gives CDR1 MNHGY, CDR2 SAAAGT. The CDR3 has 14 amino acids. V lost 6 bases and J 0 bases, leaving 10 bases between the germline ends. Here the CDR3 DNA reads TGTGCCAGCAGAGGACAGAGTAGCACAGATACGCAGTATTTT. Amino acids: CASRGQSSTDTQYF.

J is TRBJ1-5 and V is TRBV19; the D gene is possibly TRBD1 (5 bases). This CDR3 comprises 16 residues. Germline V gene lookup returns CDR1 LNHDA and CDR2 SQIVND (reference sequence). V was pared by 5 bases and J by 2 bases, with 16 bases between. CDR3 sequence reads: CASSSPAARGNQPQHF. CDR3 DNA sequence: TGTGCCAGTAGTTCACCCGCGGCCAGGGGCAATCAGCCCCAGCATTTT. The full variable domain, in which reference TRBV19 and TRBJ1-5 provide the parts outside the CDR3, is DGGITQSPKYLFRKEGQNVTLSCEQNLNHDAMYWYRQDPGQGLRLIYYSQIVNDFQKGDIAEGYSVSREKKESFPLTVTSAQKNPTAFYLCASSSPAARGNQPQHFGDGTRLSIL.

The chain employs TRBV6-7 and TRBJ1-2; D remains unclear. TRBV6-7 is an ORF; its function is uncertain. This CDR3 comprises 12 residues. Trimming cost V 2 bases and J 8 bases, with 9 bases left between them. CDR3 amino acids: CASSYNGRGYTF. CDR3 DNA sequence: TGTGCCAGCAGTTACAACGGCCGGGGCTACACCTTC.

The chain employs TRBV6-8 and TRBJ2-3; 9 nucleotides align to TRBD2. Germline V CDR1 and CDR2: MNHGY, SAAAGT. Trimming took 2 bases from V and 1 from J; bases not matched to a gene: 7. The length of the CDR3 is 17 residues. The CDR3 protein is CASSYRPSGTGTDTQYF. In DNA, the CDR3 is TGTGCCAGCAGTTACAGACCTAGCGGGACCGGCACAGATACGCAGTATTTT.

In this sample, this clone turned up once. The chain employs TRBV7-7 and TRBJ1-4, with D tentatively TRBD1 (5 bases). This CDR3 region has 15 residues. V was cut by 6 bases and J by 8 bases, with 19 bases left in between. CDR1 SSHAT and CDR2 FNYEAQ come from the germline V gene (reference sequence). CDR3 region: CASRRWGEFYEKLFF. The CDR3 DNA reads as TGTGCCAGCAGGCGCTGGGGGGAATTTTACGAAAAACTGTTTTTT. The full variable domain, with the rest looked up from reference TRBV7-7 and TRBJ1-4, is GAGVSQSPRYKVTKRGQDVTLRCDPISSHATLYWYQQALGQGPEFLTYFNYEAQPDKSGLPSDRFSAERPEGSISTLTIQRTEQRDSAMYRCASRRWGEFYEKLFFGSGTQLSVL.

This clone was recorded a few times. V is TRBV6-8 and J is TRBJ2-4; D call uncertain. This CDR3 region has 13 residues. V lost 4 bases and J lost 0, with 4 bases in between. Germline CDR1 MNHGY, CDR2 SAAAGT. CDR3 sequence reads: CASSFSAKNIQYF. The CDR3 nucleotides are TGTGCCAGCAGTTTCTCAGCCAAAAACATTCAGTACTTC.

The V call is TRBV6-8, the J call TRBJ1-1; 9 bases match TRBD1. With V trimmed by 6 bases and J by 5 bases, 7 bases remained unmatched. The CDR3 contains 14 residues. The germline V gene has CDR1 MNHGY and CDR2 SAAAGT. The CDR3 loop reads CASSYDRGGTEAFF. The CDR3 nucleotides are TGTGCCAGCAGCTATGACAGGGGGGGAACTGAAGCTTTCTTT.

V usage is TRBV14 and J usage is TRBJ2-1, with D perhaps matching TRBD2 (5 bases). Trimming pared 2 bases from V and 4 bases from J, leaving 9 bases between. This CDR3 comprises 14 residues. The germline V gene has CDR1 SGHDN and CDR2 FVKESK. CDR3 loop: CASSQSTGYNEQFF. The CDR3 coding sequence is TGTGCCAGCAGCCAATCGACGGGATACAATGAGCAGTTCTTC.

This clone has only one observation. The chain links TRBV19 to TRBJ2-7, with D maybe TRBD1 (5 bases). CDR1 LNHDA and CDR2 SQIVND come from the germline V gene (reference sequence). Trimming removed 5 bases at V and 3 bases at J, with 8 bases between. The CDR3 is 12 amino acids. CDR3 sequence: CASSEGVYEQYF. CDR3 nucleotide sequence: TGTGCCAGTAGTGAAGGGGTCTACGAGCAGTACTTC.

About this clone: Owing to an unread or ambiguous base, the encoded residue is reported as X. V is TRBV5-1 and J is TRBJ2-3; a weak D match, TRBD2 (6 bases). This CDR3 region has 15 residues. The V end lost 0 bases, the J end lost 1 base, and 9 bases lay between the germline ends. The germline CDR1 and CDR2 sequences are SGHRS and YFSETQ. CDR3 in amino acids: CASSLGXSGTDTQYF. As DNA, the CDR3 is TGCGCCAGCAGCTTGGGGRCTAGCGGCACAGATACGCAGTATTTT.

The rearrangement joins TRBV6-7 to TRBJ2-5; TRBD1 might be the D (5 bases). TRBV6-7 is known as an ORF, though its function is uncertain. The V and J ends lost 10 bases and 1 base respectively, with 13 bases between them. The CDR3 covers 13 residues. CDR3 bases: TGTGCCACCCGCCGACAGACCCAAGAGACCCAGTACTTC. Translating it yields CATRRQTQETQYF.

The CDR3 DNA reads as TGTGCCAGCAGTTTAGGGCCTCGGCGCGGGAGGAATTACGAGCAGTACTTC. Residues: CASSLGPRRGRNYEQYF. V usage is TRBV28 and J usage is TRBJ2-7; TRBD2 aligns across 8 bases. Trimming cost V 2 bases and J 4 bases; bases outside gene matches: 13. This CDR3 region has 17 residues. Germline V lookup: CDR1 MDHEN, CDR2 SYDVKM.